The 24 T cell receptor beta chains below come from one sample, sequenced in a study of cytomegalovirus exposure and HLA in healthy donors. The primer mix had 60 Vbeta and 13 Jbeta primers. Repertoires were generated with immunoSEQ multiplex PCR, while TCRdb's copy carries only in-frame clones and drops some. The table includes roughly 63,000 clones, about 65% detected once. Source material: PBMCs. The receptors were gathered from a middle-aged man in good health and CMV-seropositive.

The chain is built from TRBV19 and TRBJ1-5; no definite D call. This CDR3 has 16 amino acids. Germline CDR1 is LNHDA and CDR2 is SQIVND (reference sequence). Trimming removed 7 bases at V and 4 bases at J, with 20 bases between. CDR3 DNA sequence: TGTGCCAGTACCCAGGCAATCCGGGAAAGGAATCAGCCCCAGCATTTT. Encoded protein: CASTQAIRERNQPQHF.

This clone has a handful of counts. CDR3 sequence: CASSPSAGDLWGYTF. In DNA form, the CDR3 reads TGTGCCAGCAGCCCTTCGGCAGGGGACCTCTGGGGCTACACCTTC. The chain has TRBV7-9 and TRBJ1-2, with D maybe TRBD1 (6 bases). The CDR3 consists of 15 residues. V lost 5 bases, J lost 8 bases, and 21 bases lay in between. The germline V gene encodes CDR1 SEHNR and CDR2 FQNEAQ (reference sequence).

This clone was observed once. J is TRBJ2-7 and V is TRBV28, with TRBD2 matching over 9 bases. J lost 5 bases, V lost 6 bases, and 17 bases had no gene match. Germline V gene lookup returns CDR1 MDHEN and CDR2 SYDVKM. The CDR3 is 17 residues long. The CDR3 bases are TGTGCCAGCAGAGGCGGGGCTAGCGGGACTCTCAGGGACGAGCAGTACTTC. It codes for CASRGGASGTLRDEQYF.

J is TRBJ2-4 and V is TRBV6-1; 7 nucleotides match TRBD1. There are 15 residues in the CDR3. Trimming cost V 0 bases and J 4 bases; bases outside gene matches: 3. Germline CDR1 MNHNS, CDR2 SASEGT. The CDR3 loop reads CASSEAGTVKNIQYF. CDR3 coding DNA: TGTGCCAGCAGTGAAGCGGGGACAGTTAAAAACATTCAGTACTTC.

V usage is TRBV28 and J usage is TRBJ1-5; TRBD1 agrees at 8 bases. Trimming removed 5 bases from V and 6 bases from J; junction bases left unmatched: 3. Germline V gives CDR1 MDHEN, CDR2 SYDVKM. This CDR3 region has 13 residues. CDR3 in DNA: TGTGCCAGCAGTCCCCAGGGGGCTCAGCCCCAGCATTTT. It encodes CASSPQGAQPQHF.

For the CDR3, the DNA is TGTGCCAGCAGCTTGACGCCCACACCCAATCAGCCCCAGCATTTT. It translates to CASSLTPTPNQPQHF. This rearrangement joins TRBV5-6 to TRBJ1-5; D uncertain. This CDR3 region has 15 residues. Trimming pared 1 base from V and 3 bases from J, leaving 11 bases between. Germline CDR1 and CDR2: SGHDT and YYEEEE. Full variable domain (missing parts from reference TRBV5-6 and TRBJ1-5): DAGVTQSPTHLIKTRGQQVTLRCSPKSGHDTVSWYQQALGQGPQFIFQYYEEEERQRGNFPDRFSGHQFPNYSSELNVNALLLGDSALYLCASSLTPTPNQPQHFGDGTRLSIL.

The J gene is TRBJ2-5, the V gene TRBV27, with D perhaps matching TRBD1 (5 bases). V gave up 0 bases and J gave up 1 base, with 12 bases separating them. The CDR3 loop spans 16 amino acids. Germline CDR1 is MNHEY and CDR2 is SMNVEV (reference sequence). CDR3 coding DNA: TGTGCCAGCAGTTTATCCTCCAGGGCCCCCCAAGAGACCCAGTACTTC. This translates into CASSLSSRAPQETQYF.

This chain uses TRBV9 with TRBJ1-5; D unclear. CDR3 length equals 14 residues. Germline lookup yields CDR1 SGDLS and CDR2 YYNGEE. V was cut by 0 bases and J by 2 bases, with 6 bases left in between. The CDR3 region has the DNA TGTGCCAGCAGCGTAGCCGGGGGCAATCAGCCCCAGCATTTT. Its protein is CASSVAGGNQPQHF.

This clone was detected a few times. The chain carries TRBV4-3 and TRBJ1-6, with D perhaps matching TRBD1 (5 bases). V shed 0 bases and J shed 9 bases, with 12 bases lying between them. This CDR3 spans 15 amino acids. The germline CDR1 and CDR2 sequences are LGHNA and YSLEER. CDR3 amino acids: CASSQDPGVGSPLHF. In nucleotides, the CDR3 is TGCGCCAGCAGCCAAGATCCGGGGGTCGGTTCACCCCTCCACTTT.

This clone came up once. The V gene is TRBV9, the J gene TRBJ2-1; TRBD2 aligns across 7 bases. The V and J ends lost 0 bases and 2 bases, in that order; junction bases with no gene match: 11. The CDR3 contains 18 residues. Germline CDR1 and CDR2: SGDLS and YYNGEE. CDR3 nucleotides: TGTGCCAGCAGCGTAGGGTTAGGAGCGGGGAGACCCTACAATGAGCAGTTCTTC. Its translation: CASSVGLGAGRPYNEQFF. Full variable domain (outside the CDR3, taken from reference TRBV9 and TRBJ2-1): DSGVTQTPKHLITATGQRVTLRCSPRSGDLSVYWYQQSLDQGLQFLIQYYNGEERAKGNILERFSAQQFPDLHSELNLSSLELGDSALYFCASSVGLGAGRPYNEQFFGPGTRLTVL.

The rearrangement uses TRBV5-1 and TRBJ1-1; 9 nucleotides line up with TRBD1. This CDR3 is 16 amino acids long. The trim removed 0 bases at V and 4 bases at J, leaving 7 bases unmatched. Looked up from germline, CDR1 is SGHRS and CDR2 is YFSETQ. The CDR3 protein is CASSLGPGQGSTEAFF. The CDR3 DNA reads as TGCGCCAGCAGCTTGGGACCGGGACAGGGATCCACTGAAGCTTTCTTT.

This clone was found once. The chain uses TRBV19 and TRBJ2-7; D is perhaps TRBD2 (6 bases). Trimming took 5 bases from V and 5 from J, leaving 13 bases between them. The CDR3 consists of 13 residues. CDR1 LNHDA and CDR2 SQIVND come from the germline V gene (reference sequence). CDR3 sequence: CASSPRGFHEQYF. For the CDR3, the DNA is TGTGCCAGTAGTCCACGGGGGTTCCACGAGCAGTACTTC.

The chain employs TRBV19 and TRBJ1-1; no clear D gene. The ends were cut back, 6 bases at V and 0 bases at J, with 11 bases in the middle. CDR1 and CDR2 from the germline V gene are LNHDA and SQIVND (reference sequence). The length of the CDR3 is 14 residues. The CDR3 here is CASSTPPVNTEAFF. DNA for the CDR3: TGTGCCAGTAGCACACCCCCAGTGAACACTGAAGCTTTCTTT.

J is TRBJ2-4 and V is TRBV5-1; 8 positions agree with TRBD2. The V segment lost 5 bases and the J segment 8 bases; nucleotides outside the gene matches: 24. The CDR3 extends over 19 amino acids. CDR1 is SGHRS, CDR2 YFSETQ, per germline. CDR3 bases: TGCGCCAGCAGGGCTGGGGTAGCGGGGCTGACCCTGAAGAGGGACATTCAGTACTTC. Its translation is CASRAGVAGLTLKRDIQYF.

V is TRBV10-3 and J is TRBJ2-7; 11 bases fit TRBD2. V lost 4 bases, J lost 2 bases, and 1 base stayed unmatched. The CDR3 loop spans 14 amino acids. Germline assignment: CDR1 ENHRY and CDR2 SYGVKD. CDR3 amino acids: CAISGLAGTYEQYF. DNA for the CDR3: TGTGCCATCAGTGGACTAGCGGGGACCTACGAGCAGTACTTC.

In this sample, this clone turned up once. The rearrangement joins TRBV6-6 to TRBJ2-1; a weak D match, TRBD2 (5 bases). This CDR3 is 13 amino acids long. CDR1 and CDR2 from the germline V gene are MNHNY and SVGAGI (reference sequence). V dropped 5 bases and J dropped 6 bases, with 11 bases sitting between them. The CDR3 sequence: CASSKASFNEQFF. CDR3 DNA sequence: TGTGCCAGCAGTAAAGCTAGCTTCAATGAGCAGTTCTTC.

This clone was detected once. The genes are TRBV18 and TRBJ1-1, with TRBD1 as a possible D gene (6 bases). V gave up 3 bases and J gave up 4 bases, with 18 bases separating them. This CDR3 is built from 16 residues. Per the germline V gene, CDR1 is KGHSH and CDR2 is LQKENI. The CDR3 region is CASSPGLGEGGTEAFF. For the CDR3, the DNA is TGTGCCAGCTCACCCGGCCTCGGGGAAGGGGGCACTGAAGCTTTCTTT.

The chain links TRBV15 to TRBJ2-7; 7 positions match TRBD1. Per germline, CDR1 LNHNV and CDR2 YYDKDF (reference sequence). Losses at the gene ends were 5 bases for V and 1 base for J; bases not matched to a gene: 11. The CDR3 covers 16 residues. For the CDR3, the DNA is TGTGCCACCAGCCGTCACACTCCGGGACAGTCCTACGAGCAGTACTTC. It translates to CATSRHTPGQSYEQYF.

The chain recombines TRBV29-1 with TRBJ2-5; the match to TRBD1 covers 9 bases. V lost 4 bases and J lost 4; bases outside the gene matches: 7. Germline CDR1 reads SQVTM; CDR2 reads ANQGSEA. This CDR3 has 14 residues. The CDR3 region has the DNA TGCAGCGTTGTAGGGACAGGGAGACCAGAGACCCAGTACTTC. Encoded protein: CSVVGTGRPETQYF. Using reference TRBV29-1 and TRBJ2-5 for the parts outside the CDR3, the full variable domain is SAVISQKPSRDICQRGTSLTIQCQVDSQVTMMFWYRQQPGQSLTLIATANQGSEATYESGFVIDKFPISRPNLTFSTLTVSNMSPEDSSIYLCSVVGTGRPETQYFGPGTRLLVL.

This clone was counted only a few times. The chain joins TRBV7-2 to TRBJ1-3, with D uncertain. Trimming pared 6 bases from V and 4 bases from J, leaving 13 bases between. CDR1 is SGHTA and CDR2 is FQGNSA in the germline V gene. The CDR3 is made up of 14 amino acids. The CDR3 sequence is CASSYSLQGNTIYF. Written as DNA, the CDR3 is TGTGCCAGCAGTTACAGCCTTCAAGGAAACACCATATATTTT.

J is TRBJ2-5 and V is TRBV7-2, with D possibly TRBD2 on 5 matching bases. The CDR3 extends over 15 amino acids. V shed 5 bases and J shed 5 bases, with 18 bases lying between them. From germline, CDR1 is SGHTA and CDR2 FQGNSA. The chain's CDR3 is CASSPNGGSSETQYF. As DNA, the CDR3 is TGTGCCAGCAGCCCCAATGGCGGGTCTTCCGAGACCCAGTACTTC.

The chain carries TRBV7-7 and TRBJ2-5; 10 nucleotides align to TRBD1. This CDR3 contains 14 residues. Trimming took 5 bases from V and 5 from J; bases not matched to a gene: 5. The germline gives CDR1 SSHAT, CDR2 FNYEAQ (reference sequence). The CDR3 protein is CASSASGQGETQYF. The CDR3 nucleotides read TGTGCCAGCAGCGCATCGGGACAGGGGGAGACCCAGTACTTC.

The chain recombines TRBV4-1 with TRBJ2-7, with TRBD1 as a possible D gene (6 bases). Germline-derived CDR1 and CDR2 are MGHRA and YSYEKL. The CDR3 is made up of 15 amino acids. The V end lost 0 bases, the J end lost 0 bases, and 9 bases lay between the germline ends. Written as DNA, the CDR3 is TGCGCCAGCAGCCAAGATGGGACATCCTCCTACGAGCAGTACTTC. This translates into CASSQDGTSSYEQYF.

This chain connects TRBV5-1 to TRBJ1-2; the D gene is possibly TRBD1 (6 bases). CDR1 is SGHRS, CDR2 YFSETQ, per germline. This CDR3 region has 13 residues. The V gene lost 0 bases and the J gene lost 8 bases, with 11 bases spanning the gap. The chain's CDR3 is CASSLEGERGYTF. The CDR3 DNA reads TGCGCCAGCAGCTTGGAGGGGGAACGGGGCTACACCTTC.